The TCR beta chain under discussion was sequenced for a study of blood T cell repertoires in COVID-19. Study-wide context: Sites across the United States, Italy and Spain contributed samples from acute and convalescent COVID-19.

Trimming removed 0 bases at V and 1 base at J, with 9 bases between. The CDR3 spans 15 residues. Germline V gene lookup returns CDR1 SGHAT and CDR2 FQDESV (reference sequence). Authors' processing steps: Scientists estimated how many nucleated cells there were by amplifying reference gene primers. TCRdb's table, derived via immunoSEQ multiplex PCR, lists solely in-frame clones and lacks some. The V and J calls and clone size come from that table; D and trimming were worked out from the DNA. The data show fewer than 300,000 clones, 81% seen once. The sample holds a few counts of this clone. This TCR was sampled from a woman aged 55-75 years with active or convalescent COVID-19. The sequencing sample was made of peripheral blood. The rearrangement joins TRBV11-1 to TRBJ1-1, with TRBD1 as a possible D gene (6 bases). The CDR3 coding sequence is TGTGCCAGCAGCTTAGCCCCGACAGGGAACACTGAAGCTTTCTTT. Its protein product is CASSLAPTGNTEAFF.